The 8 T cell receptor beta chains below all came from one sample that was sequenced in a study of technical replicates of blood from a few donors. Profiling relied on immunoSEQ multiplex PCR, and the TCRdb table lists in-frame clones only, not all of them. There are just over 95,000 clones in the sample; about 94% occur only once, and 0.33% lies in the top ten. Material: T cells isolated from PBMCs. These receptors were taken from a human donor in good health.

The rearrangement links TRBV19 to TRBJ2-5; TRBD2 is a possible D gene (5 bases). Germline V lookup: CDR1 LNHDA, CDR2 SQIVND (reference sequence). The V gene lost 3 bases and the J gene lost 0 bases, with 11 bases spanning the gap. This CDR3 spans 15 amino acids. The CDR3 region is CASSIGGLYQETQYF. The CDR3 bases are TGTGCCAGTAGTATTGGCGGGTTGTACCAAGAGACCCAGTACTTC. Using reference TRBV19 and TRBJ2-5 for the parts outside the CDR3, the full variable domain is DGGITQSPKYLFRKEGQNVTLSCEQNLNHDAMYWYRQDPGQGLRLIYYSQIVNDFQKGDIAEGYSVSREKKESFPLTVTSAQKNPTAFYLCASSIGGLYQETQYFGPGTRLLVL.

The genes are TRBV6-1 and TRBJ2-7; no clear D gene. Germline V lookup: CDR1 MNHNS, CDR2 SASEGT. This CDR3 has 13 amino acids. Trimming pared 9 bases from V and 2 bases from J, leaving 14 bases between. The CDR3 here is CASSTHQTYEQYF. CDR3 in DNA: TGTGCCAGTAGCACACATCAAACCTACGAGCAGTACTTC.

The chain links TRBV21-1 to TRBJ2-3; the table names TRBD2, a call not compared with the DNA. TRBV21-1 is a recognized pseudogene. The CDR3 covers 17 residues. The CDR3 sequence is CASSPGTSGRTSDTQYF. The CDR3 DNA reads TGTGCCAGCAGCCCAGGGACTAGCGGGAGGACCTCAGATACGCAGTATTTT.

The gene calls are TRBV25-1 and TRBJ1-5; D may be TRBD1 (5 bases). CDR3 size: 15 residues. CDR1 is MGHDK, CDR2 SYGVNS, per germline. V lost 2 bases and J 1 base, leaving 9 bases between the germline ends. Written as DNA, the CDR3 is TGTGCCAGCAGTGAAATCCGGGGGAGCAATCAGCCCCAGCATTTT. It yields the protein CASSEIRGSNQPQHF.

The V and J genes are TRBV6-1 and TRBJ2-7; TRBD1 matches 9 bases. The CDR3 has 15 amino acids. Germline lookup yields CDR1 MNHNS and CDR2 SASEGT. The junction had 7 bases not matched to a gene; V was cut back by 4 bases and J by 3 bases. The CDR3: CASSVSGTGNYEQYF. CDR3 bases: TGTGCCAGCAGTGTTTCCGGGACAGGGAACTACGAGCAGTACTTC.

The chain has TRBV7-9 and TRBJ2-3, with D hard to call. This CDR3 is 14 amino acids long. The germline CDR1 and CDR2 sequences are SEHNR and FQNEAQ (reference sequence). V was trimmed by 2 bases and J by 4 bases, leaving 10 bases between them. The CDR3 is CASSLRGDSDTQYF. The CDR3 DNA reads as TGTGCCAGCAGCTTACGCGGAGACTCAGATACGCAGTATTTT.

For the CDR3, the DNA is TGTGCTAGTGGTTTGGCAGGACAGGGGGAGAGCAATGAGCAGTTCTTC. As protein: CASGLAGQGESNEQFF. This chain joins TRBV12-5 and TRBJ2-1, with TRBD1 matching 10 bases. V was clipped by 1 base and J by 6 bases; unmatched bases: 6. CDR1 is LGHNT, CDR2 FRNRAP, per germline. The CDR3 contains 16 residues. The full variable domain, with the rest looked up from reference TRBV12-5 and TRBJ2-1, is DARVTQTPRHKVTEMGQEVTMRCQPILGHNTVFWYRQTMMQGLELLAYFRNRAPLDDSGMPKDRFSAEMPDATLATLKIQPSEPRDSAVYFCASGLAGQGESNEQFFGPGTRLTVL.

This clone is a singleton in its sample. The sample carries other DNA sequences with the same CDR3. The rearrangement links TRBV9 to TRBJ2-7, with TRBD1 matching 8 bases. Germline CDR1 and CDR2: SGDLS and YYNGEE. This CDR3 is built from 14 residues. The trim removed 2 bases at V and 2 bases at J, leaving 3 bases unmatched. CDR3 sequence: CASSVGQATYEQYF. The CDR3 DNA reads TGTGCCAGCAGCGTGGGACAGGCCACCTACGAGCAGTACTTC.